This T cell receptor beta chain was documented in a study of blood T cell repertoires in COVID-19 (dated by TCRdb to about 2020). About the study as a whole: Collaborator samples came from the United States, Italy and Spain and covered acute and convalescent phases of COVID-19. Where available, HLA class I and class II types were taken from metadata supplied by the sample provider and were not determined by assay-based typing. The prospective study material was composed of cDNA or gDNA derived from T cells, B-cell-depleted T cells, or PBMCs. Samples were obtained from the ongoing ImmuneRACE study (first 160 participants) and from 1,000 to 1,500 subjects provided by 6 global collaborators. Sample metadata almost always included a de-identified subject ID, COVID-19 status, age in years and sex. The repertoires were released in a freely available public database meant as a resource for research on the immune response to SARS-CoV-2. The dataset comprised deeply sampled blood TCRbeta repertoires from subjects exposed to, actively infected with, or recovered from COVID-19. Here is what the overall study found, with its caveats: How much clinical and demographic metadata was included differed by source and by participant, and the metadata was provided uncurated.

Reading from cysteine to phenylalanine, the CDR3 counts 17 amino acids. This entry keeps only the CDR3 DNA: 51 bases, framed from base 1. The V end loses 1 base and the J end loses 4 bases, and a stretch of 22 bases separates them. Taken from the germline V gene (reference sequence), the CDR1 and CDR2 loops are GTSNPN and SVGIG. Enrolling through a virtual design, the prospective study's participants ranged in age from roughly 18 to 89 years and lived across 24 United States geographic areas. Cohort assignment in the prospective study relied on participant-reported clinical history from a screening survey and a study questionnaire. ImmuneRACE Cohort 3 recovered participants were defined by two consecutive negative NP/OP PCR tests, healthcare professional clearance, or symptom resolution. Mobile phlebotomists in the prospective study collected whole blood, serum and a nasopharyngeal or oropharyngeal swab from every participant. Over an approximately 2-month period, participants in the prospective study had the option of providing additional blood draws and questionnaires. Before DNA extraction, prospective study blood samples were shipped either frozen or at room temperature.

TCRbeta CDR3 regions were amplified from genomic DNA using the immunoSEQ Assay, a bias-controlled multiplex PCR. On the study's bioinformatics: The number of nucleated cells in each sample was estimated by amplification of reference gene primers within the assay. To quantify the absolute abundance of each unique TCRbeta CDR3 rearrangement, sequence reads were collapsed and filtered. For each sample, productive Simpson clonality was calculated by taking the square root of Simpson's diversity index across productive rearrangements. TCRdb carries this immuneACCESS record with in-frame sequences only. Its versions omit some clonotypes, under half of them owing to an unresolved V gene in the studies checked, with the rest unexplained. V, J and clone size reflect that table, while D and trimming were determined from the DNA. In this sample the table shows about 170,000 clones, approximately 91% of which occur a single time. Approximately 0.8% of the sample is held by the ten biggest clonotypes.

Regarding this clone: Its target antigen remains unknown. Per-base qualities were not stored, and no clone one base away is much larger.

Recombination linked TRBV30 to TRBJ1-2, with TRBD1 tentatively as D gene (6 bases match). Sequencing was done on a sample of PBMCs or T cells enriched from blood (not recorded which). The clonotype originates from a woman aged 18-30 years who had recovered from COVID-19. In nucleotide form, the sequence is TGTGCCTGGAGTGCCCCCCCGACAGGTCCCCAGAGCTATGGCTACACCTTC. The translation is CAWSAPPTGPQSYGYTF.